The count of the clone carrying this T cell receptor beta chain is one. The antigen is unknown. Germline V CDR1 and CDR2: WNHNN, SYGVQD (reference sequence). The V segment lost 6 bases and the J segment 3 bases; nucleotides outside the gene matches: 8. CDR3 size: 15 residues. This sample is drawn from a study of cytomegalovirus exposure and HLA in healthy donors. PCR primers comprised 60 Vbeta and 13 Jbeta primers. Measured with immunoSEQ multiplex PCR; TCRdb has only the in-frame clones, and not every one. The repertoire holds about 140,000 clones, with about four fifths as singletons. Broader study findings: In a later analysis, several top co-occurrence clusters appeared linked to parvovirus B19, influenza, CMV and Epstein-Barr virus. Indistinguishability led to the exclusion of some V segments, TRBV6-2 and TRBV6-3 included.

No CMV serostatus was recorded for this donor. This rearrangement joins TRBV10-1 to TRBJ2-3; 8 bases agree with TRBD2. The clonotype comes from a man aged 30 to 45 in good health. Sequencing was performed on PBMCs. The CDR3 nucleotides are TGCGCCAGCAGCTCCCGGCGGGGGGAGACAGATACGCAGTATTTT. Encoded protein: CASSSRRGETDTQYF.